This passage covers 9 T cell receptor beta chains from one sample sequenced in a study of T cell clusters in autoimmune cytopenias. TRB rearrangements were amplified by touch-down multiplex PCR with mixed TRB-A/B primers. TCRdb reprocessed the multiplex PCR reads, with one entry per CDR3 protein and no DNA. The sample data list thousands of distinct CDR3 sequences. TRB amplification used around 260 ng of peripheral blood genomic DNA. The sample taken for sequencing was peripheral blood. The receptors stem from a human donor with an autoimmune cytopenia or autoimmune hepatitis (not recorded which).

This clonotype counts as medium-sized by frequency. The chain employs TRBV6-5 and TRBJ2-7; TCRdb returns TRBD1, unconfirmable since there is no DNA. CDR1 MNHEY and CDR2 SVGAGI come from the germline V gene. This CDR3 spans 14 amino acids. The CDR3 sequence is CASSQTGTHGEQYF.

The CDR3 region is CASLRTGRSGELFF. The rearrangement uses TRBV6-5 and TRBJ2-2; TCRdb indicates TRBD1, and absent DNA this call remains unverified. Germline V CDR1 and CDR2: MNHEY, SVGAGI. The CDR3 extends over 14 amino acids.

This clonotype is identified as medium-sized from frequency. The chain recombines TRBV20-1 with TRBJ2-5; TCRdb's D gene call, TRBD1, goes unchecked for lack of DNA. This CDR3 comprises 12 residues. Germline CDR1 reads DFQATT; CDR2 reads SNEGSKA (reference sequence). This CDR3 is CSARQGSETQYF.

According to its frequency, this clonotype is medium-sized. This chain connects TRBV6-2 or TRBV6-3 to TRBJ2-1; TCRdb proposes TRBD2, but this gene call is untestable without DNA. Germline CDR1 is MNHEY and CDR2 is SVGEGT. The CDR3 length is 15 residues. CDR3 region: CASSSLAGVGNEQFF.

The chain joins TRBV10-3 to TRBJ1-1; the D gene TCRdb calls, TRBD1, cannot be checked with no DNA. The CDR3 contains 13 residues. Germline V gene lookup returns CDR1 ENHRY and CDR2 SYGVKD. The CDR3 protein is CAISSQGDTEAFF.

V gene TRBV19 combines with J gene TRBJ2-1; as DNA is missing, the TRBD2 call by TCRdb cannot be tested. The CDR3 is made up of 14 amino acids. Per the germline V gene, CDR1 is LNHDA and CDR2 is SQIVND (reference sequence). The CDR3 protein is CASSAGTSTGEQFF.

By frequency, this clonotype registers medium-sized (0.01 to 0.1%). CDR3 sequence: CASSEGTLGYTF. The chain combines TRBV6-2 or TRBV6-3 with TRBJ1-2. The CDR3 totals 12 residues. CDR1 and CDR2 (germline): MNHEY, SVGEGT.

V gene TRBV11-1 combines with J gene TRBJ1-6; TCRdb's D call, TRBD1, is unchecked because there is no DNA. The CDR3 contains 15 residues. Germline V gene data show CDR1 as SGHAT and CDR2 as FQDESV (reference sequence). CDR3 in amino acids: CASSSQGAGNSPLHF.

V gene TRBV6-5 combines with J gene TRBJ2-2; TCRdb's assignment of TRBD1 cannot be checked, as there is no DNA. CDR1 is MNHEY and CDR2 is SVGAGI in the germline V gene. This CDR3 has 13 amino acids. The CDR3 sequence is CASRLQGAGELFF.